One sample yielded the 10 T cell receptor beta chains listed below, sequenced in a study of cytomegalovirus exposure and HLA in healthy donors. PCR primers comprised 60 Vbeta and 13 Jbeta primers. Repertoires were generated with immunoSEQ multiplex PCR, while TCRdb's copy carries only in-frame clones and drops some. The table has 85,000 to 120,000 clones, about 81% seen once; the top ten hold approximately 2.8%. The sample consisted of PBMCs. The receptors were sampled from a male donor in good health and CMV-seropositive.

There are a few counts of this clone. The V call is TRBV19, the J call TRBJ2-1, with 9 bases lining up with TRBD2. The CDR3 totals 15 residues. Germline values: CDR1 LNHDA, CDR2 SQIVND (reference sequence). V shed 5 bases, J shed 5 bases, and the junction held 7 bases outside the gene matches. The CDR3 region is CASSLWTSANNEQFF. The DNA for the CDR3 is TGTGCCAGTAGTCTGTGGACTAGCGCCAACAATGAGCAGTTCTTC.

The chain joins TRBV30 to TRBJ2-2; tentative D call: TRBD2 (6 bases). In germline, CDR1 is GTSNPN, CDR2 SVGIG (reference sequence). The CDR3 has 16 amino acids. The V end lost 0 bases, the J end lost 6 bases, and 17 bases lay between the germline ends. CDR3 in amino acids: CAWSVPGAGYAGELFF. CDR3 bases: TGTGCCTGGAGTGTACCCGGGGCGGGGTACGCCGGGGAGCTGTTTTTT. The whole variable domain, filled in from reference TRBV30 and TRBJ2-2, reads SQTIHQWPATLVQPVGSPLSLECTVEGTSNPNLYWYRQAAGRGLQLLFYSVGIGQISSEVPQNLSASRPQDRQFILSSKKLLLSDSGFYLCAWSVPGAGYAGELFFGEGSRLTVL.

The chain recombines TRBV4-1 with TRBJ1-5; TRBD1 is a possible D gene (6 bases). The V end lost 3 bases, the J end lost 3 bases, and 12 bases lay between the germline ends. CDR1 and CDR2 from the germline V gene are MGHRA and YSYEKL. CDR3 length equals 15 residues. DNA for the CDR3: TGCGCCAGCAGCCAGGTTACAGGGTTCAATCAGCCCCAGCATTTT. It is translated as CASSQVTGFNQPQHF.

The CDR3 nucleotides read TGCAGCGTTGACGGCGTTAGCGGGAACACCGGGGAGCTGTTTTTT. Encoded protein: CSVDGVSGNTGELFF. This chain joins TRBV29-1 and TRBJ2-2, with D possibly TRBD2 on 6 matching bases. Trimming cost V 3 bases and J 1 base, with 12 bases left between them. The CDR3 is 15 amino acids. Germline V gene lookup returns CDR1 SQVTM and CDR2 ANQGSEA.

To note about this clone: Other DNA sequences from this sample encode an identical CDR3 as well. The chain joins TRBV19 to TRBJ2-5; possibly TRBD1 for D (5 bases). With 6 bases removed from V and 0 bases from J, the gap between germline ends came to 8 bases. This CDR3 spans 13 amino acids. CDR1 is LNHDA, CDR2 SQIVND, per germline (reference sequence). In DNA form, the CDR3 reads TGTGCCAGTAGCAGGGCGTACCAAGAGACCCAGTACTTC. Translated, it gives CASSRAYQETQYF.

Only a few counts were recorded for this clone. V is TRBV11-2 and J is TRBJ2-1; the match to TRBD2 covers 13 bases. Germline assignment: CDR1 SGHAT and CDR2 FQNNGV. Trimming took 5 bases from V and 7 from J; bases not matched to a gene: 5. This CDR3 is built from 15 residues. This chain's CDR3 is CASSGLAGVTNEQFF. CDR3 DNA: TGTGCCAGCAGCGGACTAGCGGGAGTAACGAATGAGCAGTTCTTC.

Worth noting for this clone: A read error may account for a junction end that differs from germline. The chain couples TRBV4-1 to TRBJ2-3; 8 bases are shared with TRBD1. CDR3 length: 14 amino acids. In germline, CDR1 is MGHRA, CDR2 YSYEKL. CDR3 in DNA: TGCGCCAGCAGCCAAGATCGATGGGGACAGGATTCCGCCTTT. It translates to CASSQDRWGQDSAF.

The V gene is TRBV27, the J gene TRBJ2-3; D is perhaps TRBD1 (7 bases). The CDR3 runs 16 residues. The germline gives CDR1 MNHEY, CDR2 SMNVEV (reference sequence). V was cut by 5 bases and J by 4 bases, with 19 bases left in between. The CDR3 DNA is TGTGCCAGCAGTCTGGTGGAGGGGGCGTTCTCAGATACGCAGTATTTT. It translates to CASSLVEGAFSDTQYF.

The rearrangement uses TRBV7-2 and TRBJ2-6; perhaps TRBD1 as D (5 bases). Per germline, CDR1 SGHTA and CDR2 FQGNSA. V was trimmed by 10 bases and J by 0 bases, leaving 16 bases between them. The length of the CDR3 is 16 residues. DNA for the CDR3: TGTGCCACCAAGACCCTAGGGGTCTCTGGGGCCAACGTCCTGACTTTC. It specifies CATKTLGVSGANVLTF.

The V gene is TRBV28, the J gene TRBJ2-3; no clear D gene. The CDR3 totals 12 residues. Germline V gene sequence: CDR1 MDHEN, CDR2 SYDVKM. Trimming cost V 6 bases and J 3 bases, with 7 bases left between them. The CDR3 sequence: CASRTATDTQYF. The CDR3 nucleotides are TGTGCCAGCAGAACAGCTACAGATACGCAGTATTTT.